A single sample gave rise to the 9 T cell receptor beta chains below, sequenced in a study of molecular identifiers for immune sequencing clone quantification. TCRdb re-derived calls from the PCR reads in MiXCR, one entry per CDR3 protein. Of hundreds of thousands of distinct CDR3 sequences detected, roughly 25% appear once; the ten largest clones hold 0.75% to 0.8%. Sample: naive CD8+ T cells from blood, with Jurkat cell RNA spiked in. This sample's subset: FACS-sorted CD8+CD4-CCR7+CD45RA+ naive T cells. These receptors were taken from a human donor in good health. Some libraries in this study had Jurkat cell RNA spiked in.

This clonotype was counted ten times or more. J is TRBJ2-7 and V is TRBV27; 8 nucleotides align to TRBD1. With 7 bases clipped from V and 7 bases from J, the junction kept 12 bases outside the gene matches. The CDR3 loop spans 14 amino acids. Germline CDR1 MNHEY, CDR2 SMNVEV (reference sequence). CDR3 bases: TGTGCCAGCATGGAGTACAGGGGGGCATTGGAGCAGTACTTC. As protein: CASMEYRGALEQYF.

About this clonotype: The conserved final phenylalanine or tryptophan is absent from the CDR3, which likely points to a read error. This chain uses TRBV19 with TRBJ1-3; D gene unclear. This CDR3 is 15 amino acids long. Trimming shortened V by 2 bases and J by 4 bases, and 12 bases separated the two germline ends. The germline V gene encodes CDR1 LNHDA and CDR2 SQIVND (reference sequence). DNA of the CDR3: TGTGCCAGTAGTATACCAGTGTCTTCGGGAAACACCATATATTCT. Its translation is CASSIPVSSGNTIYS.

About this clonotype: At one end the junction does not follow the germline gene, possibly because of a read error. The chain uses TRBV6-6 and TRBJ2-1; a possible D gene is TRBD1 (5 bases). CDR1 and CDR2 from the germline V gene are MNHNY and SVGAGI (reference sequence). The CDR3 runs to 17 residues. This chain's CDR3 is CARSASPPGFSYNEQFF. The CDR3 DNA reads as TGTGCCCGCAGCGCCAGCCCTCCAGGGTTCTCCTACAATGAGCAGTTCTTC.

Of note for this clonotype: The junction differs from germline at one of its ends, possibly a read error. The V call is TRBV14, the J call TRBJ2-4; D is unclear. In germline, CDR1 is SGHDN, CDR2 FVKESK. The CDR3 spans 15 residues. CDR3 in amino acids: CAGSPSPGAKNIQYF. The CDR3, as DNA: TGTGCCGGCAGCCCCTCCCCTGGGGCCAAAAACATTCAGTACTTC.

This clonotype occurred many times. The chain carries TRBV7-9 and TRBJ1-1; weak D call: TRBD1 (6 bases). V lost 8 bases, J lost 3 bases, and 16 bases lay in between. Germline V gives CDR1 SEHNR, CDR2 FQNEAQ (reference sequence). CDR3 size: 14 residues. This chain's CDR3 is CASYDTGSDTEAFF. CDR3 nucleotides: TGTGCCAGCTACGATACAGGGTCTGACACTGAAGCTTTCTTT. The variable domain in full, completed from reference TRBV7-9 and TRBJ1-1, reads DTGVSQNPRHKITKRGQNVTFRCDPISEHNRLYWYRQTLGQGPEFLTYFQNEAQLEKSRLLSDRFSAERPKGSFSTLEIQRTEQGDSAMYLCASYDTGSDTEAFFGQGTRLTVV.

This clonotype has more than one count but fewer than ten. The chain has TRBV19 and TRBJ1-5, with a weak D call TRBD1 (5 bases). Looked up from germline, CDR1 is LNHDA and CDR2 is SQIVND (reference sequence). Trimming left V 1 base short and J 3 bases short, with 10 bases between. The CDR3 loop spans 15 amino acids. CDR3 protein: CASSIVGAANQPQHF. For the CDR3, the DNA is TGTGCCAGTAGTATAGTCGGGGCAGCCAATCAGCCCCAGCATTTT.

This clonotype occurred many times. This chain uses TRBV20-1 with TRBJ2-7; the match to TRBD2 covers 12 bases. With 6 bases clipped from V and 4 bases from J, the junction kept 10 bases outside the gene matches. The CDR3 length is 15 residues. Germline loops: CDR1 DFQATT, CDR2 SNEGSKA (reference sequence). CDR3 sequence: CSAPLAGGRAYEQYF. The CDR3 DNA reads as TGCAGTGCCCCTCTAGCGGGGGGGCGGGCGTACGAGCAGTACTTC.

This clonotype was detected only once. The chain carries TRBV28 and TRBJ2-1; maybe TRBD1 (5 bases). The V end lost 7 bases, the J end lost 9 bases, and 16 bases lay between the germline ends. Germline V gene data show CDR1 as MDHEN and CDR2 as SYDVKM. This CDR3 is 13 amino acids long. CDR3 amino acids: CASTPWRRGEQFF. The CDR3 DNA is TGTGCCAGCACCCCGTGGAGAAGGGGTGAGCAGTTCTTC.

Worth noting for this clonotype: An end of the junction does not agree with germline; a read error may underlie this. This sequence joins TRBV12-3 or TRBV12-4 and TRBJ2-4; 7 bases match TRBD1. The CDR3 runs 13 residues. CDR3: CASSLDRNVIRYF. CDR3 bases: TGTGCCAGCAGTTTGGACAGGAATGTCATTCGGTACTTC.